Below are 3 T cell receptor beta chains sequenced from a single sample in a study of shared clonotypes between healthy human individuals. Some clones are missing from TCRdb's copy, which holds only in-frame ones; the method was immunoSEQ multiplex PCR. The sample comprises about 1 million clones, around 75% of which are singletons, and about 1.5% rests with the top ten. Sequencing was performed on memory CD4+ T cells sorted from blood. Noted subset: CD45RA-negative fraction. These receptors were collected from a man aged 18 to 29 in good health.

The gene calls are TRBV6-1 and TRBJ1-2; no firm D call. V was cut by 5 bases and J by 5 bases, with 12 bases left in between. This CDR3 is 13 amino acids long. The germline CDR1 and CDR2 sequences are MNHNS and SASEGT. CDR3 DNA: TGTGCCAGCAGTTCAGATTTGCTTTATGGCTACACCTTC. This encodes CASSSDLLYGYTF.

A remark on this clone: Likely a read error: the CDR3 ends without its conserved phenylalanine or tryptophan. The DNA is omitted, as the CDR3 cannot be located on it reliably, and the CDR3 follows TCRdb's listing. The CDR3 spells CASSGGTGGLGQWT. The chain has TRBV6-1 and TRBJ2-3; TRBD1, the table's D call, was not compared with the DNA. Including both end residues, the CDR3 is 14 amino acids long. Germline CDR1 MNHNS, CDR2 SASEGT.

Concerning this clone: An end of the junction does not agree with germline; a read error may underlie this. The genes are TRBV7-2 and TRBJ2-7, with 10 bases that match TRBD2. Germline-derived CDR1 and CDR2 are SGHTA and FQGNSA. This CDR3 has 14 residues. The CDR3 DNA reads as TGTGCCAGCAGGTTAGCGGGAGGTGTGTACGAGCAGTACTTC. Translated, it gives CASRLAGGVYEQYF.